The sequence of this T cell receptor beta chain was determined in a study of OX40 agonist ivuxolimab in advanced cancers. Across the study: Treatment of patients was with ivuxolimab, an agonistic anti-OX40 (CD134) antibody. People in dose escalation had one of these cancers: hepatocellular carcinoma, melanoma, renal cell or head and neck cancer.

Regarding the study as a whole: Clonal expansion was seen in CD4+ and CD8+ blood T cells by week 6 at 0.1 to 3.0 mg/kg. Low normalized T-cell clonal expansion also characterized some of the nonresponders.

Using immunoSEQ multiplex PCR, the repertoire was profiled, and TCRdb retains in-frame clones only, with some absent. Among 20,000 to 25,000 clones listed, 85% to 90% were seen once. V was trimmed by 4 bases and J by 3 bases, leaving 10 bases between them. This CDR3 spans 13 amino acids. Germline lookup yields CDR1 SGHNT and CDR2 YYREEE (reference sequence). This clone is classed as medium-sized (0.01 to 0.1%). The antigen is unknown. This specimen consisted of CD4+ or CD8+ T cells sorted from blood, obtained in a trial of the OX40 agonist ivuxolimab. This sequence originates from an adult with an advanced solid tumor such as melanoma, head and neck, liver or kidney cancer. The genes are TRBV5-4 and TRBJ1-1, with unresolved D. CDR3 residues: CASSPWSDTEAFF. The CDR3, as DNA: TGTGCCAGCAGCCCATGGTCCGACACTGAAGCTTTCTTT.